Sequencing of this T cell receptor (beta chain) was carried out in a study of regulatory T cells in long-lasting Graves disease. The overall study: Over 5 years on antithyroid drugs plus positive TSH receptor antibodies marked Graves' disease as persistent.

Losses at the gene ends were 3 bases for V and 7 bases for J; bases not matched to a gene: 7. This CDR3 comprises 15 residues. Germline CDR1 reads LNHNV; CDR2 reads YYDKDF (reference sequence). Time point: persistent/refractory GD, antithyroid drugs over 5 years with positive TRAb. PBMC-derived RNA was used for the TCR library. An endocrinology department in Xi'an, China, supplied the patients. iRepertoire HTBI primers and Arm-PCR of CDR3 regions built TCR beta libraries. TCRdb itself ran the multiplex PCR reads through MiXCR, one entry per CDR3 protein. Of around 430,000 distinct CDR3 sequences listed, 20% to 25% are singletons. This clonotype was observed many times. The antigen remains unidentified. Study-level points and caveats: Newly diagnosed Graves' patients had higher TCR diversity than persistent ones. Exclusively peripheral blood, rather than thyroid tissue, was studied.

The source is a female donor with Graves disease. Sequences were derived from peripheral blood mononuclear cells (PBMCs), sampled when the disease was refractory, from a patient treated with antithyroid drugs. This chain joins TRBV15 and TRBJ2-2, with 8 nucleotides matching TRBD2. The CDR3 here is CATSSAAAGVGELFF. DNA of the CDR3: TGTGCCACCAGCAGTGCTGCAGCGGGAGTCGGGGAGCTGTTTTTT.